This TCR beta chain was recorded in a study of T cell changes during pregnancy in multiple sclerosis (dated by TCRdb to about 2019). Notes on the research overall: The study looked at changes in the T cell repertoire across pregnancy in women with multiple sclerosis.

The library was produced with the immunoSEQ multiplex PCR assay. The clones in this table, taken by TCRdb from immuneACCESS, are in-frame only. Not every clone is retained; where verified, under half of the shortfall comes from an unresolved V gene, and the cause of the rest is unknown. In all, the sample holds about 68,000 clones, and 75% to 95% of those were seen once. Jointly, the top ten make up 2% to 2.5% of the sample. In the case of this clone: Its antigen is unknown. Per-base qualities were not stored, and no clone one base away is much larger.

V loses 7 bases, J loses 7 bases, and the germline ends lie 7 bases apart. CDR1 and CDR2, looked up from the germline V gene, are MGHRA and YSYEKL. There are 11 amino acids in the CDR3, from cysteine to phenylalanine inclusive. Only the CDR3 region is kept as DNA, spanning 33 bases read in frame from base 1. This clonotype originated in a female donor with multiple sclerosis, enrolled in a pregnancy study. The source material was peripheral blood, sampled in the first trimester of pregnancy. The rearrangement joined TRBV4-1 to TRBJ1-4; no D segment can be confidently identified. CDR3 loop: CASKRGEKLFF. At the DNA level, the sequence is TGCGCCAGCAAGCGAGGTGAAAAACTGTTTTTT.